The T cell receptor (beta chain) under discussion was sequenced for a study of T-cell memory formation after mild COVID-19. Study information: The study found TCR clusters largely donor specific.

Findings of the study overall: A balance of CD4 and CD8 characterized clones contracting day 15 to 85, whereas later expanders leaned CD4+.

The V gene lost 1 base and the J gene lost 1 base, with 8 bases spanning the gap. The germline CDR1 and CDR2 sequences are LGHNA and YSLEER. This CDR3 contains 15 residues. As for this clonotype: Its antigen is not known.

One entry per CDR3 protein results from TCRdb running MiXCR on the 5' RACE reads. The sample has 89,000 or so distinct CDR3 sequences, roughly 13% seen once. The chain employs TRBV4-3 and TRBJ2-1, with D maybe TRBD1 (6 bases). This sequence originates from a man aged 18 to 35 who had mild COVID-19 (a few samples of this study predate the infection). Cell type and time point are not known. Sequencing was done on a sample of PBMCs or a T cell subset sorted from them (not recorded which). The chain's CDR3 is CASSQVTGSYNEQFF. DNA of the CDR3: TGCGCCAGCAGCCAAGTAACAGGGTCCTACAATGAGCAGTTCTTC.